This TCR beta chain was captured by sequencing in a study of blood T cell repertoires in COVID-19. In germline, CDR1 is SGHNT, CDR2 YYREEE (reference sequence). The CDR3 runs to 16 residues. V shed 4 bases, J shed 5 bases, and the junction held 9 bases outside the gene matches. Profiled with immunoSEQ multiplex PCR; TCRdb holds only in-frame clones, not every one. This sample has a few hundred thousand clones, with 75% to 90% found just once. The V gene is TRBV5-4, the J gene TRBJ1-5; 10 nucleotides line up with TRBD1. The clonotype comes from a man aged 30 to 45 who had recovered from COVID-19. The material sequenced was PBMCs or T cells enriched from blood (not recorded which). The CDR3 nucleotides read TGTGCCAGCAGCACCGGGACAGGGGAGGGCGATCAGCCCCAGCATTTT. Amino acids: CASSTGTGEGDQPQHF.